This T cell receptor beta chain was recovered during a study of blood T cell repertoires in COVID-19. On the study more broadly: Sites across the United States, Italy and Spain contributed samples from acute and convalescent COVID-19.

Libraries were prepared by immunoSEQ multiplex PCR; TCRdb keeps only in-frame clonotypes and omits some of them. Found here are 160,000 or so clones, about 88% of them singletons; the top ten hold 1% to 1.2%. This CDR3 is built from 15 residues. CDR1 and CDR2 from the germline V gene are LNHDA and SQIVND (reference sequence). J gave up 1 base and V 6 bases, and 8 bases lay outside the gene matches. What was sequenced was peripheral blood. The chain joins TRBV19 to TRBJ2-7; 8 bases match TRBD1. The source of this sequence is a man between 40 and 49 years old with acute or convalescent COVID-19. The CDR3 loop reads CASRLMDRESYEQYF. The CDR3 region has the DNA TGTGCCAGTAGGCTTATGGACAGGGAATCCTACGAGCAGTACTTC.